This T cell receptor (beta chain) derives from a study of CD8 T cells in Susac syndrome. cDNA came from approximately 0.5 to 1 ug RNA primed by random hexamers. TCRdb itself ran the immunoSEQ multiplex PCR reads through MiXCR, one entry per CDR3 protein. The data contain about 150,000 distinct CDR3 sequences, approximately 94% of them singletons. The sequence came from a human donor with multiple sclerosis. The sequencing sample was made of CD8+ T cells from PBMCs.

CDR3 amino acids: CSARGLAGELETQYF. DNA for the CDR3: TGCAGTGCTAGGGGACTAGCGGGGGAATTGGAGACCCAGTACTTC. The chain links TRBV20-1 to TRBJ2-5; 14 nucleotides match TRBD2. Germline CDR1 reads DFQATT; CDR2 reads SNEGSKA (reference sequence). The CDR3 extends over 15 amino acids. After removal of 3 bases from V and 5 bases from J, the junction contained 5 bases not matched to a gene.